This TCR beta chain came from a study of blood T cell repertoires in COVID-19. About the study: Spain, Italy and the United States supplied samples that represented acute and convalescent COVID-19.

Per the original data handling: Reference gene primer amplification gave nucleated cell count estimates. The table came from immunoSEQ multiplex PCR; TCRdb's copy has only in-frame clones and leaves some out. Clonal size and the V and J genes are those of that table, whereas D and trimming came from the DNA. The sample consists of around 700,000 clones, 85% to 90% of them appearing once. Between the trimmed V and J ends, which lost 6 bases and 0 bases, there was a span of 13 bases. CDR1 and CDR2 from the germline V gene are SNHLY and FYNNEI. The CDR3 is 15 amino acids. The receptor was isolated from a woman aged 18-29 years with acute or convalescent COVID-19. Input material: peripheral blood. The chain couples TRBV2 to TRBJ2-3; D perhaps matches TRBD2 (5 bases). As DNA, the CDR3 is TGTGCCAGCAGCCCGTTTAGCGAAAGCACAGATACGCAGTATTTT. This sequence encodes CASSPFSESTDTQYF.